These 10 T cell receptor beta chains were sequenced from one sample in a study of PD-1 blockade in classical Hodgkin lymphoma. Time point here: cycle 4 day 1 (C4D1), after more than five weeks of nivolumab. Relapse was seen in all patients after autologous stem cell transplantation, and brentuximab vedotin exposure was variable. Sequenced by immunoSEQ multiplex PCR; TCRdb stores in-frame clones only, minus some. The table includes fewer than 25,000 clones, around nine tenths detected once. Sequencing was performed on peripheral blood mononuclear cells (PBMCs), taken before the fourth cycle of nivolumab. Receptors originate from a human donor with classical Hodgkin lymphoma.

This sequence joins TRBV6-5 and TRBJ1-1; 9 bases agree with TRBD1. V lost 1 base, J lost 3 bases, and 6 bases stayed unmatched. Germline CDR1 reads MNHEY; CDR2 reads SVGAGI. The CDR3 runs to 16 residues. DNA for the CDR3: TGTGCCAGCAGTTACTTGCGCCGGGACAGGGACACTGAAGCTTTCTTT. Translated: CASSYLRRDRDTEAFF.

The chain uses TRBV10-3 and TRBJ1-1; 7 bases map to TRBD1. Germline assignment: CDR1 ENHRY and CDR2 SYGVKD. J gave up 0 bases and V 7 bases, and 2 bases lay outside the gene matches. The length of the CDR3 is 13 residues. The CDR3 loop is CAIMGQMNTEAFF. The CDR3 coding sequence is TGTGCCATCATGGGACAGATGAACACTGAAGCTTTCTTT.

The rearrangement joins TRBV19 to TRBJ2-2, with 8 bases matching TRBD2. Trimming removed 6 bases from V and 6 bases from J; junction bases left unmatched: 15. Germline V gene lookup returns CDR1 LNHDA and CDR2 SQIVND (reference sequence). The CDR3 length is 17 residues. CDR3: CASSRPLDGGASGELFF. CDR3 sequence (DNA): TGTGCCAGTAGCCGCCCCCTAGACGGGGGGGCTTCCGGGGAGCTGTTTTTT.

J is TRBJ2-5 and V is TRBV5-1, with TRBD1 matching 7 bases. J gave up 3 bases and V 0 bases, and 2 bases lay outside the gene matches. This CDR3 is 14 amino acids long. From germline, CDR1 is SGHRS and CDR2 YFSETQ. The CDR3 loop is CASSLGTGEETQYF. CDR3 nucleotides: TGCGCCAGCAGCTTGGGAACAGGGGAAGAGACCCAGTACTTC.

CDR3 nucleotides: TGTGCCAGCAGCACCGGAGCCACCTACAATGAGCAGTTCTTC. As protein: CASSTGATYNEQFF. The chain combines TRBV7-6 with TRBJ2-1; D call uncertain. The CDR3 extends over 14 amino acids. Trimming took off 5 bases at V and 2 bases at J, with 10 bases between the two ends. Germline-derived CDR1 and CDR2 are SGHVS and FNYEAQ. Based on the CDR3 plus reference TRBV7-6 and TRBJ2-1, the full variable domain is GAGVSQSPRYKVTKRGQDVALRCDPISGHVSLYWYRQALGQGPEFLTYFNYEAQQDKSGLPNDRFSAERPEGSISTLTIQRTEQRDSAMYRCASSTGATYNEQFFGPGTRLTVL.

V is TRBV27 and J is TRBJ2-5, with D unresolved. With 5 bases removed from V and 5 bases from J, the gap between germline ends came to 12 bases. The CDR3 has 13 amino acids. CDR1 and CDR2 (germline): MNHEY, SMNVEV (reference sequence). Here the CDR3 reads CASSRTLLETQYF. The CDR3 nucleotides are TGTGCCAGCAGTCGGACGCTGCTGGAGACCCAGTACTTC.

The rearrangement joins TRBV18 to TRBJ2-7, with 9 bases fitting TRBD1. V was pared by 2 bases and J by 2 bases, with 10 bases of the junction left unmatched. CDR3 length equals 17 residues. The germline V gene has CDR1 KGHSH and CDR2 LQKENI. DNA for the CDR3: TGTGCCAGCTCACCATTTCCGCCGGGACAGGGCCCCTACGAGCAGTACTTC. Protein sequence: CASSPFPPGQGPYEQYF.

CDR3 residues: CASSLGYGGYTEAFF. CDR3 DNA sequence: TGTGCCAGCAGCTTGGGCTACGGGGGTTACACTGAAGCTTTCTTT. V gene TRBV5-4 combines with J gene TRBJ1-1; tentative D call: TRBD1 (5 bases). Trimming shortened V by 0 bases and J by 3 bases, and 12 bases separated the two germline ends. Germline CDR1 is SGHNT and CDR2 is YYREEE (reference sequence). The CDR3 is 15 residues long.

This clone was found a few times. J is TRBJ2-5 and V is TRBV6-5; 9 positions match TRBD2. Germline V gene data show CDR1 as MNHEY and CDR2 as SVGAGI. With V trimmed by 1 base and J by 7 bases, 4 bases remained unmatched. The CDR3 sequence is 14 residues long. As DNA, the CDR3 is TGTGCCAGCAGTTACTTAGCGGGAGCGACGACCCAGTACTTC. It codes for CASSYLAGATTQYF.

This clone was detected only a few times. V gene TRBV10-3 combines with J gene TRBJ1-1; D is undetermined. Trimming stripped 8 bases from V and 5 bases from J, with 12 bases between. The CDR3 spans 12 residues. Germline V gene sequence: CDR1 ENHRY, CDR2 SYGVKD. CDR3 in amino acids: CAIGPLGTEAFF. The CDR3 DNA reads TGTGCCATCGGACCCTTGGGTACTGAAGCTTTCTTT.